The 32 T cell receptor beta chains below all came from one sample that was sequenced in a study of blood T cell repertoires in COVID-19. Generated by immunoSEQ multiplex PCR, the TCRdb table keeps only in-frame clones and is missing some. The sample has some 220,000 clones; approximately 86% are singletons. Specimen: peripheral blood. All receptors derive from a human donor in a cohort sampled during active COVID-19.

This chain connects TRBV5-4 to TRBJ2-1, with 9 bases identical to TRBD1. In germline, CDR1 is SGHNT, CDR2 YYREEE (reference sequence). The CDR3 extends over 14 amino acids. V dropped 4 bases and J dropped 7; count of bases not matched to a gene: 6. The CDR3 DNA reads as TGTGCCAGCAGCCCGGGACAGGGAAGGAATGAGCAGTTCTTC. Translating it yields CASSPGQGRNEQFF. The full variable domain, rest sourced from reference TRBV5-4 and TRBJ2-1, is ETGVTQSPTHLIKTRGQQVTLRCSSQSGHNTVSWYQQALGQGPQFIFQYYREEENGRGNFPPRFSGLQFPNYSSELNVNALELDDSALYLCASSPGQGRNEQFFGPGTRLTVL.

This clone was detected once. V and J are TRBV5-1 and TRBJ2-2; TRBD2 aligns across 7 bases. V gave up 7 bases and J gave up 2 bases; unmatched junction bases: 8. Germline assignment: CDR1 SGHRS and CDR2 YFSETQ. The CDR3 spans 15 residues. CDR3 bases: TGCGCCAGCTTTAACCTAGCGGTCAACACCGGGGAGCTGTTTTTT. Translated, it gives CASFNLAVNTGELFF.

In nucleotides, the CDR3 is TGTGCCAGCAGCTCCTGGGACAGACAGAATGAAAAACTGTTTTTT. This encodes CASSSWDRQNEKLFF. The chain couples TRBV3-1 (or the pseudogene TRBV3-2) to TRBJ1-4; 7 positions agree with TRBD1. V shed 5 bases, J shed 5 bases, and the junction held 8 bases outside the gene matches. The germline gives CDR1 LGHDT, CDR2 YNNKEL (reference sequence). The CDR3 has 15 amino acids.

The rearrangement uses TRBV5-1 and TRBJ2-5; D perhaps matches TRBD2 (6 bases). CDR3 length: 15 residues. V lost 7 bases to trimming and J lost 2 bases, with 18 bases between them. Germline CDR1 reads SGHRS; CDR2 reads YFSETQ. DNA for the CDR3: TGCGCCAGCCTGGGACTCCCGGAGATGCAAGAGACCCAGTACTTC. Protein sequence: CASLGLPEMQETQYF.

The V gene is TRBV28, the J gene TRBJ1-1; 10 bases line up with TRBD1. Trimming removed 5 bases from V and 5 bases from J; junction bases left unmatched: 5. The CDR3 is 14 residues long. Germline V gene lookup returns CDR1 MDHEN and CDR2 SYDVKM. CDR3 bases: TGTGCCAGCAGTATGAGGACAGGGGGAACTGAAGCTTTCTTT. Its translation is CASSMRTGGTEAFF.

The sample holds a few counts of this clone. This rearrangement joins TRBV6-2 or TRBV6-3 to TRBJ2-1; 9 bases map to TRBD2. Trimming cost V 6 bases and J 8 bases; bases outside gene matches: 17. This CDR3 comprises 17 residues. Looked up from germline, CDR1 is MNHEY and CDR2 is SVGEGT. CDR3 in amino acids: CASSRSLGTSISDEQFF. As DNA, the CDR3 is TGTGCCAGCAGCCGTAGCCTTGGGACTAGCATATCGGATGAGCAGTTCTTC.

The CDR3 protein is CASSPRTGTGNEQFF. CDR3 nucleotides: TGCGCCAGCAGCCCCCGGACAGGGACAGGCAATGAGCAGTTCTTC. V and J are TRBV4-1 and TRBJ2-1; 8 nucleotides line up with TRBD1. V dropped 4 bases and J dropped 6; count of bases not matched to a gene: 8. The V gene's germline CDR1 is MGHRA and CDR2 YSYEKL. This CDR3 comprises 15 residues.

V usage is TRBV5-1 and J usage is TRBJ2-5; 10 bases align to TRBD2. Germline CDR1 and CDR2: SGHRS and YFSETQ. This CDR3 spans 14 amino acids. V shed 4 bases, J shed 3 bases, and the junction held 3 bases outside the gene matches. The CDR3 region is CASSPGLAKETQYF. CDR3 coding DNA: TGCGCCAGCAGCCCGGGACTAGCGAAAGAGACCCAGTACTTC.

This chain uses TRBV6-4 with TRBJ1-3; no definite D call. In germline, CDR1 is MRHNA, CDR2 SNTAGT. The V end lost 4 bases, the J end lost 0 bases, and 10 bases lay between the germline ends. This CDR3 has 15 residues. The CDR3 protein is CASSAEHVSGNTIYF. The CDR3 bases are TGTGCCAGCAGTGCCGAACATGTCTCTGGAAACACCATATATTTT.

This rearrangement joins TRBV30 to TRBJ2-1, with D perhaps matching TRBD1 (6 bases). With 2 bases removed from V and 13 bases from J, the gap between germline ends came to 15 bases. CDR1 is GTSNPN and CDR2 is SVGIG in the germline V gene (reference sequence). This CDR3 is built from 12 residues. The CDR3: CAWSMGAAKQFF. CDR3 nucleotide sequence: TGTGCCTGGAGTATGGGGGCGGCAAAACAGTTCTTC. The full variable domain, with the rest looked up from reference TRBV30 and TRBJ2-1, is SQTIHQWPATLVQPVGSPLSLECTVEGTSNPNLYWYRQAAGRGLQLLFYSVGIGQISSEVPQNLSASRPQDRQFILSSKKLLLSDSGFYLCAWSMGAAKQFFGPGTRLTVL.

The rearrangement links TRBV27 to TRBJ1-1; TRBD1 agrees at 8 bases. The CDR3 has 14 amino acids. In germline, CDR1 is MNHEY, CDR2 SMNVEV (reference sequence). V was clipped by 10 bases and J by 4 bases; unmatched bases: 11. The CDR3: CAIAPVTGGTEAFF. CDR3 coding DNA: TGTGCCATTGCTCCAGTTACAGGGGGCACTGAAGCTTTCTTT.

This sequence joins TRBV13 and TRBJ1-1, with a possible D match to TRBD1 (5 bases). Trimming took off 7 bases at V and 3 bases at J, with 9 bases between the two ends. This CDR3 comprises 12 residues. Germline CDR1 is PRHDT and CDR2 is FYEKMQ (reference sequence). The chain's CDR3 is CASTRGYTEAFF. The CDR3 DNA is TGTGCCAGCACTAGGGGCTACACTGAAGCTTTCTTT.

This chain links TRBV30 with TRBJ2-1; D is possibly TRBD2 (5 bases). The ends were cut back, 5 bases at V and 5 bases at J, with 19 bases in the middle. Germline-derived CDR1 and CDR2 are GTSNPN and SVGIG (reference sequence). The CDR3 runs to 15 residues. The CDR3 spells CAWLPGRGLDNEQFF. The CDR3 DNA is TGTGCCTGGCTCCCCGGACGGGGTTTGGACAATGAGCAGTTCTTC. Full variable domain (missing parts from reference TRBV30 and TRBJ2-1): SQTIHQWPATLVQPVGSPLSLECTVEGTSNPNLYWYRQAAGRGLQLLFYSVGIGQISSEVPQNLSASRPQDRQFILSSKKLLLSDSGFYLCAWLPGRGLDNEQFFGPGTRLTVL.

A note on this clone: This sample also contains other DNA sequences that code for the same CDR3. The chain has TRBV20-1 and TRBJ2-7; the D is unclear. CDR3 length: 11 amino acids. Germline-derived CDR1 and CDR2 are DFQATT and SNEGSKA (reference sequence). V shed 0 bases and J shed 4 bases, with 4 bases lying between them. The CDR3 loop is CSARDVYEQYF. The CDR3 DNA reads TGCAGTGCTAGAGACGTTTACGAGCAGTACTTC.

The chain has TRBV5-6 and TRBJ1-3; perhaps TRBD1 as D (6 bases). The CDR3 is 15 residues long. Trimming took 0 bases from V and 2 from J, leaving 9 bases between them. Germline CDR1 and CDR2: SGHDT and YYEEEE. The CDR3 is CASSLVPGAGNTIYF. CDR3 DNA sequence: TGTGCCAGCAGCTTGGTCCCAGGGGCTGGAAACACCATATATTTT.

This sequence joins TRBV4-2 and TRBJ1-1; tentatively, D is TRBD1 (5 bases). The length of the CDR3 is 15 residues. V lost 0 bases and J 1 base, leaving 9 bases between the germline ends. Germline CDR1 and CDR2: LGHNA and YNFKEQ. The CDR3 bases are TGTGCCAGCAGCCAAGATCTTACAGGGAACACTGAAGCTTTCTTT. It codes for CASSQDLTGNTEAFF.

CDR3 loop: CAWLLGLSGYTF. DNA for the CDR3: TGTGCCTGGTTACTTGGACTTTCCGGCTACACCTTC. The gene calls are TRBV30 and TRBJ1-2; D gene ambiguous. The V and J ends lost 5 bases and 8 bases respectively, with 15 bases between them. Germline loops: CDR1 GTSNPN, CDR2 SVGIG (reference sequence). The CDR3 contains 12 residues.

The CDR3 bases are TGTGCCACAGAGCGGGGGGGTTACAATGAGCAGTTCTTC. Protein: CATERGGYNEQFF. The V and J genes are TRBV2 and TRBJ2-1, with TRBD2 matching over 10 bases. This CDR3 region has 13 residues. J lost 4 bases, V lost 10 bases, and 4 bases had no gene match. Per the germline V gene, CDR1 is SNHLY and CDR2 is FYNNEI.

The rearrangement uses TRBV14 and TRBJ2-1, with TRBD1 identical over 7 bases. The CDR3 length is 14 residues. Germline CDR1 reads SGHDN; CDR2 reads FVKESK. V was clipped by 5 bases and J by 9 bases; unmatched bases: 10. The CDR3 protein is CASSFRGSGFEQFF. The CDR3 coding sequence is TGTGCCAGCAGCTTCAGGGGGAGTGGGTTTGAGCAGTTCTTC. The full variable domain, completed using reference TRBV14 and TRBJ2-1, is EAGVTQFPSHSVIEKGQTVTLRCDPISGHDNLYWYRRVMGKEIKFLLHFVKESKQDESGMPNNRFLAERTGGTYSTLKVQPAELEDSGVYFCASSFRGSGFEQFFGPGTRLTVL.

The chain joins TRBV27 to TRBJ1-1, with a weak D call TRBD1 (5 bases). Between the trimmed V and J ends, which lost 7 bases and 5 bases, there was a span of 20 bases. The CDR3 runs 15 residues. The germline gives CDR1 MNHEY, CDR2 SMNVEV (reference sequence). The CDR3 DNA reads TGTGCCAGCACTCCGAGGGGACTCCTCTGGACTGAAGCTTTCTTT. Its translation: CASTPRGLLWTEAFF.

V is TRBV3-1 (or the pseudogene TRBV3-2) and J is TRBJ2-5, with D maybe TRBD1 (6 bases). The V gene's germline CDR1 is LGHDT and CDR2 YNNKEL (reference sequence). V was shortened by 1 base and J by 6 bases, with 9 bases between the two germline ends. This CDR3 is 13 amino acids long. Written as DNA, the CDR3 is TGTGCCAGCAGCCAAGGGCAGGGGAAGACCCAGTACTTC. This gives the protein CASSQGQGKTQYF.

The V gene is TRBV5-8, the J gene TRBJ1-2; 8 bases agree with TRBD1. CDR1 and CDR2 from the germline V gene are SGHTS and YDEGEE. Trimming cost V 4 bases and J 5 bases; bases outside gene matches: 10. This CDR3 region has 15 residues. The CDR3 sequence is CASSASGGAGYGYTF. CDR3 sequence (DNA): TGTGCCAGCAGCGCCTCAGGGGGCGCGGGATATGGCTACACCTTC.

The V gene is TRBV10-1, the J gene TRBJ2-7; D is uncertain. CDR3 size: 12 residues. CDR1 is WNHNN, CDR2 SYGVQD, per germline (reference sequence). Trimming took off 3 bases at V and 4 bases at J, with 7 bases between the two ends. This CDR3 is CASSDMRYEQYF. The CDR3 nucleotides read TGCGCCAGCAGTGACATGAGGTACGAGCAGTACTTC.

The J gene is TRBJ1-3, the V gene TRBV6-5, with TRBD1 matching over 7 bases. The V and J ends lost 5 bases and 4 bases, in that order; junction bases with no gene match: 2. The CDR3 contains 13 residues. Germline V gene sequence: CDR1 MNHEY, CDR2 SVGAGI. In nucleotides, the CDR3 is TGTGCCAGCAGTCGGGGACAGGGAAACACCATATATTTT. This codes for CASSRGQGNTIYF.

The chain employs TRBV7-9 and TRBJ2-1, with TRBD1 identical over 8 bases. The CDR3 is 18 residues long. Germline V gives CDR1 SEHNR, CDR2 FQNEAQ (reference sequence). The junction had 13 bases not matched to a gene; V was cut back by 1 base and J by 5 bases. The CDR3: CASSLDRGNQPGHNEQFF. CDR3 bases: TGTGCCAGCAGCTTAGACAGGGGGAATCAACCGGGGCACAATGAGCAGTTCTTC.

This clone turned up a few times. The chain carries TRBV11-3 and TRBJ2-1; possible D gene TRBD2, 5 bases. Trimming shortened V by 3 bases and J by 9 bases, and 18 bases separated the two germline ends. This CDR3 comprises 15 residues. The germline gives CDR1 SGHNT, CDR2 YENEEA. The CDR3 reads CASSFSFRGVREQFF. CDR3 in DNA: TGTGCCAGCAGCTTTAGCTTCCGGGGTGTTCGTGAGCAGTTCTTC.

This clone has just one count. The chain uses TRBV5-5 and TRBJ2-5, with 8 nucleotides matching TRBD1. Looked up from germline, CDR1 is SGHKS and CDR2 is YYEKEE (reference sequence). CDR3 length: 16 residues. V lost 0 bases, J lost 5 bases, and 9 bases stayed unmatched. CDR3 sequence reads: CASSLDEQGAGETQYF. The CDR3, as DNA: TGTGCCAGCAGCTTGGATGAGCAGGGGGCCGGGGAGACCCAGTACTTC. Supplemented by reference TRBV5-5 and TRBJ2-5, the full variable domain reads DAGVTQSPTHLIKTRGQQVTLRCSPISGHKSVSWYQQVLGQGPQFIFQYYEKEERGRGNFPDRFSARQFPNYSSELNVNALLLGDSALYLCASSLDEQGAGETQYFGPGTRLLVL.

This clone was found a few times. This chain joins TRBV5-4 and TRBJ1-2; TRBD1 agrees at 11 bases. This CDR3 is built from 15 residues. From germline, CDR1 is SGHNT and CDR2 YYREEE (reference sequence). The J segment lost 4 bases and the V segment lost 0 bases, leaving 2 bases of the junction unmatched. The CDR3 loop reads CASSLAGTGGYGYTF. In DNA form, the CDR3 reads TGTGCCAGCAGCTTGGCCGGGACAGGGGGCTATGGCTACACCTTC.

The rearrangement links TRBV15 to TRBJ1-5; D is uncertain. Germline V gene sequence: CDR1 LNHNV, CDR2 YYDKDF (reference sequence). The CDR3 contains 12 residues. Between the trimmed V and J ends, which lost 1 base and 7 bases, there was a span of 5 bases. CDR3 protein: CATSRGPQPQHF. The CDR3 DNA reads as TGTGCCACCAGCAGAGGGCCCCAGCCCCAGCATTTT.

This chain connects TRBV18 to TRBJ1-4, with TRBD1 identical over 7 bases. Unmatched junction bases numbered 5, after V lost 3 bases and J lost 1 base. The germline gives CDR1 KGHSH, CDR2 LQKENI. This CDR3 is built from 16 residues. DNA for the CDR3: TGTGCCAGCTCACCCGACAGGGTGGGAACTAATGAAAAACTGTTTTTT. Protein product: CASSPDRVGTNEKLFF.

The rearrangement joins TRBV29-1 to TRBJ2-1; no reliable D call. CDR3 length: 15 residues. From germline, CDR1 is SQVTM and CDR2 ANQGSEA. Trimming removed 0 bases at V and 0 bases at J, with 9 bases between. In DNA, the CDR3 is TGCAGCGTTGAAGAGTTCAGGCGCTCCTACAATGAGCAGTTCTTC. Translated: CSVEEFRRSYNEQFF.

This chain connects TRBV9 to TRBJ2-2, with D possibly being TRBD2 (6 bases). The CDR3 has 15 amino acids. Per the germline V gene, CDR1 is SGDLS and CDR2 is YYNGEE. With 0 bases removed from V and 7 bases from J, the gap between germline ends came to 13 bases. The CDR3 region is CASSVDLFGSGELFF. In DNA, the CDR3 is TGTGCCAGCAGCGTAGACTTGTTCGGGAGCGGGGAGCTGTTTTTT.